One and the same sample provided the 19 T cell receptor beta chains below, sequenced in a study of T cells in Graves' hyperthyroidism and ophthalmopathy. Using RNA transcripts as the source, TCR beta CDR3 regions were amplified. The study used the HTBI primer set for a first-round RT-PCR of the TCR CDR3. TCRdb reprocessed the multiplex PCR reads via MiXCR and lists one record per CDR3 protein. The data show fewer than 700,000 distinct CDR3 sequences, roughly 16% seen once. The sequenced sample was blood. The receptor source for this set is a woman aged 25 to 39 with Graves' hyperthyroidism.

The CDR3 reads CASSQERLQYQETQYF. The CDR3 region has the DNA TGCGCCAGCAGCCAAGAACGGCTACAGTACCAAGAGACCCAGTACTTC. The genes are TRBV4-1 and TRBJ2-5; no clear D gene. The CDR3 extends over 16 amino acids. The V gene lost 0 bases and the J gene lost 0 bases, with 11 bases spanning the gap. CDR1 and CDR2 (germline): MGHRA, YSYEKL.

The chain recombines TRBV20-1 with TRBJ2-5; the D is unclear. The V gene lost 1 base and the J gene lost 5 bases, with 11 bases spanning the gap. This CDR3 is 13 amino acids long. Per germline, CDR1 DFQATT and CDR2 SNEGSKA (reference sequence). CDR3 in amino acids: CSARVPLEETQYF. The DNA for the CDR3 is TGCAGTGCTAGAGTCCCGCTGGAGGAGACCCAGTACTTC.

In its sample, this clonotype was seen many times. The J gene is TRBJ1-5, the V gene TRBV3-1; D gene ambiguous. The CDR3 has 14 residues. The V gene's germline CDR1 is LGHDT and CDR2 YNNKEL (reference sequence). The V end was cut by 3 bases, the J end by 2 bases, with 8 bases between. The DNA of the CDR3 is TGTGCCAGCAGCCAGGGATGGGGCAATCAGCCCCAGCATTTT. It yields the protein CASSQGWGNQPQHF.

The CDR3: CASSQDSREGTDTQYF. For the CDR3, the DNA is TGCGCCAGCAGCCAAGACTCGAGGGAGGGCACAGATACGCAGTATTTT. The chain is built from TRBV4-3 and TRBJ2-3, with D perhaps matching TRBD2 (6 bases). The CDR3 runs to 16 residues. Germline values: CDR1 LGHNA, CDR2 YSLEER. Trimming cost V 0 bases and J 1 base, with 11 bases left between them.

V gene TRBV27 combines with J gene TRBJ2-5, with TRBD2 identical over 12 bases. The V segment lost 5 bases and the J segment 5 bases; nucleotides outside the gene matches: 6. CDR1 and CDR2 (germline): MNHEY, SMNVEV (reference sequence). The CDR3 runs 15 residues. CDR3 residues: CASSQRLAGDETQYF. CDR3 in DNA: TGTGCCAGCAGTCAAAGACTAGCGGGAGATGAGACCCAGTACTTC.

The sample holds many counts of this clonotype. The chain couples TRBV6-1 to TRBJ2-7; 7 bases are shared with TRBD2. After removal of 4 bases from V and 3 bases from J, the junction contained 9 bases not matched to a gene. This CDR3 is built from 15 residues. In germline, CDR1 is MNHNS, CDR2 SASEGT. CDR3 protein: CASSAPRGGGYEQYF. The CDR3 coding sequence is TGTGCCAGCAGTGCCCCACGGGGCGGGGGCTACGAGCAGTACTTC.

This clonotype was seen at least ten times. The chain uses TRBV19 and TRBJ2-7; D is unresolved. This CDR3 spans 11 amino acids. Looked up from germline, CDR1 is LNHDA and CDR2 is SQIVND (reference sequence). The V and J ends lost 6 bases and 9 bases respectively, with 12 bases between them. In DNA, the CDR3 is TGTGCCAGTAGCCGATGCTTTGGGCAGTACTTC. This translates into CASSRCFGQYF.

This clonotype was seen a handful of times. The chain recombines TRBV20-1 with TRBJ2-7; D not certain. The CDR3 is made up of 13 amino acids. CDR1 and CDR2 from the germline V gene are DFQATT and SNEGSKA (reference sequence). Trimming stripped 2 bases from V and 0 bases from J, with 8 bases between. CDR3 DNA sequence: TGCAGTGCTAGAAATGGGATCTCCTACGAGCAGTACTTC. As protein: CSARNGISYEQYF.

There are many counts of this clonotype. The rearrangement joins TRBV7-9 to TRBJ1-2, with D perhaps TRBD1 (6 bases). There are 15 residues in the CDR3. Germline CDR1 and CDR2: SEHNR and FQNEAQ (reference sequence). The V end lost 1 base, the J end lost 8 bases, and 17 bases lay between the germline ends. The CDR3 DNA reads as TGTGCCAGCAGCTTAGAGAGGGGGGGGCTGGAAGGCTACACCTTC. Its protein is CASSLERGGLEGYTF. Full variable domain (remainder filled in from reference TRBV7-9 and TRBJ1-2): DTGVSQNPRHKITKRGQNVTFRCDPISEHNRLYWYRQTLGQGPEFLTYFQNEAQLEKSRLLSDRFSAERPKGSFSTLEIQRTEQGDSAMYLCASSLERGGLEGYTFGSGTRLTVV.

Turning to this clonotype: A single base separates this from a much larger clone, so it may be a read error. The V call is TRBV6-1, the J call TRBJ1-5; D ambiguous. The CDR3 extends over 13 amino acids. From germline, CDR1 is MNHNS and CDR2 SASEGT. This CDR3 is CAGSPGNNQPQHF. The CDR3 DNA is TGTGCCGGCAGTCCAGGCAATAATCAGCCCCAGCATTTT.

This clonotype was recorded a few times. This could be a read error, since a much larger clone is one nucleotide away. The V gene is TRBV7-9, the J gene TRBJ2-1; 10 positions match TRBD2. This CDR3 comprises 16 residues. Looked up from germline, CDR1 is SEHNR and CDR2 is FQNEAQ (reference sequence). The CDR3 nucleotides read TGTGCCAGCAGCCTTAGGACTAGCGGAATTTACAATAAGCAGTTCTTC. This translates into CASSLRTSGIYNKQFF.

This clonotype was seen at least ten times. This chain uses TRBV2 with TRBJ2-1; TRBD2 matches at 10 bases. This CDR3 is built from 16 residues. The J segment lost 6 bases and the V segment lost 5 bases, leaving 10 bases of the junction unmatched. Looked up from germline, CDR1 is SNHLY and CDR2 is FYNNEI. The DNA for the CDR3 is TGTGCCAGCAGTACCCCGGGACTAGCGCCTTCCAATGAGCAGTTCTTC. It is translated as CASSTPGLAPSNEQFF. Combining the CDR3 with reference TRBV2 and TRBJ2-1 gives the whole variable domain EPEVTQTPSHQVTQMGQEVILRCVPISNHLYFYWYRQILGQKVEFLVSFYNNEISEKSEIFDDQFSVERPDGSNFTLKIRSTKLEDSAMYFCASSTPGLAPSNEQFFGPGTRLTVL.

This clonotype has more than one count but fewer than ten. The V call is TRBV29-1, the J call TRBJ2-1, with 11 bases that match TRBD2. The CDR3 contains 17 residues. J was trimmed by 4 bases and V by 1 base; bases with no gene match: 9. Germline V gene data show CDR1 as SQVTM and CDR2 as ANQGSEA. The CDR3 DNA sequence: TGCAGCGTTGAAGGCCTAGCGGGAGGATTAGCTTACAATGAGCAGTTCTTC. It yields the protein CSVEGLAGGLAYNEQFF.

The chain recombines TRBV7-9 with TRBJ1-1, with D unclear. Per the germline V gene, CDR1 is SEHNR and CDR2 is FQNEAQ (reference sequence). Trimming cost V 3 bases and J 0 bases, with 11 bases left between them. CDR3 size: 15 residues. The CDR3 DNA reads TGTGCCAGCAGCTTCCCAAAATCTATGAACACTGAAGCTTTCTTT. As protein: CASSFPKSMNTEAFF.

This clonotype showed up just a few times. The chain employs TRBV11-3 and TRBJ1-1; a possible D gene is TRBD1 (6 bases). Trimming cost V 3 bases and J 11 bases, with 16 bases left between them. This CDR3 is built from 13 residues. Germline CDR1 SGHNT, CDR2 YENEEA. CDR3 residues: CASSFSQGDGAFF. CDR3 nucleotides: TGTGCCAGCAGCTTTTCACAGGGAGATGGGGCTTTCTTT.

The rearrangement uses TRBV3-1 and TRBJ1-2; 7 bases line up with TRBD1. This CDR3 has 14 residues. Germline CDR1 LGHDT, CDR2 YNNKEL (reference sequence). V was pared by 8 bases and J by 4 bases, with 10 bases of the junction left unmatched. The CDR3 DNA is TGTGCCAGCGCGAGGGAGGGGGCGGTCTATGGCTACACCTTC. Amino acids: CASAREGAVYGYTF.

This clonotype appeared many times. The chain employs TRBV5-1 and TRBJ2-7; TRBD1 agrees at 9 bases. Germline CDR1 and CDR2: SGHRS and YFSETQ. The CDR3 length is 15 residues. Losses at the gene ends were 4 bases for V and 4 bases for J; bases not matched to a gene: 9. CDR3 nucleotides: TGCGCCAGCAGCGTCCTCGCGGGACAGGGTTACGAGCAGTACTTC. Protein product: CASSVLAGQGYEQYF.

The chain couples TRBV13 to TRBJ2-1, with 12 positions matching TRBD2. V was pared by 3 bases and J by 8 bases, with 5 bases of the junction left unmatched. The germline V gene encodes CDR1 PRHDT and CDR2 FYEKMQ (reference sequence). This CDR3 has 15 amino acids. CDR3 region: CASSLASGRGYEQFF. The CDR3 DNA follows: TGTGCCAGCAGCTTGGCTAGCGGGAGGGGTTATGAGCAGTTCTTC. Together with reference TRBV13 and TRBJ2-1, the CDR3 gives the full variable domain: AAGVIQSPRHLIKEKRETATLKCYPIPRHDTVYWYQQGPGQDPQFLISFYEKMQSDKGSIPDRFSAQQFSDYHSELNMSSLELGDSALYFCASSLASGRGYEQFFGPGTRLTVL.

In this sample, this clonotype turned up many times. V gene TRBV28 combines with J gene TRBJ2-1; no clear D gene. Germline-derived CDR1 and CDR2 are MDHEN and SYDVKM. Between the trimmed V and J ends, which lost 5 bases and 10 bases, there was a span of 12 bases. The CDR3 extends over 12 amino acids. Here the CDR3 DNA reads TGTGCCAGCAGTCCTTTCGGCTCGGAGCAGTTCTTC. It yields the protein CASSPFGSEQFF.